These 25 T cell receptor beta chains were all obtained from the same sample, sequenced in a study of blood T cell repertoires in COVID-19. The table came from immunoSEQ multiplex PCR; TCRdb's copy has only in-frame clones and leaves some out. Counted here are fewer than 180,000 clones, 87% occurring once; the ten biggest clones make up around 4%. The sample was peripheral blood. These TCRs come from a woman aged 60 to 75 with active or convalescent COVID-19.

The CDR3 DNA reads as TGTGCCAGCAGCTTACAATCAGGGGATAACAATCAGCCCCAGCATTTT. Its protein is CASSLQSGDNNQPQHF. The V gene is TRBV7-8, the J gene TRBJ1-5, with D possibly being TRBD1 (6 bases). Trimming pared 2 bases from V and 3 bases from J, leaving 14 bases between. There are 16 residues in the CDR3. The V gene's germline CDR1 is SGHVS and CDR2 FQNEAQ.

V usage is TRBV4-3 and J usage is TRBJ2-5; no definite D call. Germline V gene lookup returns CDR1 LGHNA and CDR2 YSLEER. V was pared by 0 bases and J by 1 base, with 6 bases between. CDR3 length: 14 amino acids. The CDR3 nucleotides are TGCGCCAGCAGCCAAGATCAGTTCCAAGAGACCCAGTACTTC. It encodes CASSQDQFQETQYF.

This clone was recorded only once. V gene TRBV2 combines with J gene TRBJ2-1; 8 bases match TRBD1. Germline CDR1 SNHLY, CDR2 FYNNEI. With 5 bases clipped from V and 2 bases from J, the junction kept 8 bases outside the gene matches. CDR3 size: 16 residues. The CDR3 coding sequence is TGTGCCAGCAGTCCGGACAGGGCAATTCCCTACAATGAGCAGTTCTTC. This gives the protein CASSPDRAIPYNEQFF.

This clone was detected only a few times. The CDR3 region is CAWSIDSNQPQHF. DNA of the CDR3: TGTGCCTGGAGTATCGACAGTAATCAGCCCCAGCATTTT. The chain combines TRBV30 with TRBJ1-5, with D possibly being TRBD1 (5 bases). The CDR3 spans 13 residues. Deletions cut 2 bases from V and 4 bases from J, with 9 bases between. Germline CDR1 reads GTSNPN; CDR2 reads SVGIG (reference sequence). The entire variable domain, with the rest obtained from reference TRBV30 and TRBJ1-5, is as follows: SQTIHQWPATLVQPVGSPLSLECTVEGTSNPNLYWYRQAAGRGLQLLFYSVGIGQISSEVPQNLSASRPQDRQFILSSKKLLLSDSGFYLCAWSIDSNQPQHFGDGTRLSIL.

The chain employs TRBV7-9 and TRBJ1-4, with D possibly being TRBD1 (6 bases). CDR1 and CDR2 from the germline V gene are SEHNR and FQNEAQ (reference sequence). Between the trimmed V and J ends, which lost 2 bases and 5 bases, there was a span of 12 bases. The CDR3 runs 15 residues. CDR3 DNA: TGTGCCAGCAGCTTATCGACAGGAGAGAATGAAAAACTGTTTTTT. It yields the protein CASSLSTGENEKLFF. Full variable domain (rest looked up from reference TRBV7-9 and TRBJ1-4): DTGVSQNPRHKITKRGQNVTFRCDPISEHNRLYWYRQTLGQGPEFLTYFQNEAQLEKSRLLSDRFSAERPKGSFSTLEIQRTEQGDSAMYLCASSLSTGENEKLFFGSGTQLSVL.

The V and J genes are TRBV7-2 and TRBJ1-2, with D perhaps TRBD1 (5 bases). Trimming shortened V by 6 bases and J by 6 bases, and 14 bases separated the two germline ends. Germline V gene lookup returns CDR1 SGHTA and CDR2 FQGNSA. The CDR3 runs to 13 residues. The CDR3 sequence is CASRAAGGNGYTF. The CDR3 DNA reads as TGTGCCAGCAGGGCGGCGGGGGGAAATGGCTACACCTTC.

V usage is TRBV6-5 and J usage is TRBJ1-1, with D possibly TRBD1 on 5 matching bases. From germline, CDR1 is MNHEY and CDR2 SVGAGI. The V end lost 8 bases, the J end lost 3 bases, and 13 bases lay between the germline ends. The CDR3 extends over 13 amino acids. The CDR3 loop is CASGRQTDTEAFF. DNA for the CDR3: TGTGCCAGCGGGCGACAGACTGACACTGAAGCTTTCTTT.

The table lists this clone with a count of one. As DNA, the CDR3 is TGCGCCAGCAGCCAACTACACGGGGGAAATGAAAAACTGTTTTTT. The encoded protein is CASSQLHGGNEKLFF. The V gene is TRBV4-3, the J gene TRBJ1-4; D perhaps matches TRBD1 (5 bases). Germline assignment: CDR1 LGHNA and CDR2 YSLEER. Deletions cut 2 bases from V and 5 bases from J, with 12 bases between. This CDR3 is built from 15 residues.

The chain uses TRBV2 and TRBJ2-7; 7 bases map to TRBD2. The CDR3 spans 14 residues. From germline, CDR1 is SNHLY and CDR2 FYNNEI. V lost 4 bases, J lost 12 bases, and 15 bases stayed unmatched. In DNA, the CDR3 is TGTGCCAGCAGTGCCGGGGGGTCGTCGCCAAGTCGGTACTTC. Translated, it gives CASSAGGSSPSRYF. Looking up the rest from reference TRBV2 and TRBJ2-7 gives the full variable domain: EPEVTQTPSHQVTQMGQEVILRCVPISNHLYFYWYRQILGQKVEFLVSFYNNEISEKSEIFDDQFSVERPDGSNFTLKIRSTKLEDSAMYFCASSAGGSSPSRYFGPGTRLTVT.

The chain carries TRBV4-3 and TRBJ2-3; a possible D gene is TRBD2 (6 bases). Germline CDR1 and CDR2: LGHNA and YSLEER. The CDR3 is made up of 15 amino acids. The V end lost 4 bases, the J end lost 4 bases, and 15 bases lay between the germline ends. Written as DNA, the CDR3 is TGCGCCAGCAGCCGGCAAACTGGAGGGGCAGATACGCAGTATTTT. Translated, it gives CASSRQTGGADTQYF.

This chain links TRBV4-1 with TRBJ2-7; a possible D gene is TRBD1 (6 bases). The CDR3 is 13 amino acids. CDR1 and CDR2 (germline): MGHRA, YSYEKL. V gave up 0 bases and J gave up 9 bases, with 12 bases separating them. Written as DNA, the CDR3 is TGCGCCAGCAGCCAAGATGAACAGGGTAGGCAGTACTTC. This encodes CASSQDEQGRQYF.

The rearrangement links TRBV2 to TRBJ2-5; D is possibly TRBD2 (5 bases). Trimming removed 2 bases from V and 1 base from J, with 11 bases in between. CDR1 and CDR2 (germline): SNHLY, FYNNEI. The CDR3 length is 15 residues. CDR3 coding DNA: TGTGCCAGCAGTGAAAACAGCGGATTCCAAGAGACCCAGTACTTC. Translating gives CASSENSGFQETQYF.

J is TRBJ1-1 and V is TRBV7-9; no reliable D call. The ends were cut back, 1 base at V and 1 base at J, with 10 bases in the middle. The CDR3 has 15 amino acids. Germline V gives CDR1 SEHNR, CDR2 FQNEAQ (reference sequence). The CDR3 bases are TGTGCCAGCAGCTTAGATGGCACGAAGAACACTGAAGCTTTCTTT. Translating it yields CASSLDGTKNTEAFF.

The chain combines TRBV5-4 with TRBJ2-5, with 9 bases aligning to TRBD2. Germline-derived CDR1 and CDR2 are SGHNT and YYREEE (reference sequence). The V segment lost 2 bases and the J segment 4 bases; nucleotides outside the gene matches: 6. This CDR3 spans 15 amino acids. CDR3 sequence reads: CASSLWRGGGETQYF. DNA of the CDR3: TGTGCCAGCAGCTTATGGCGGGGGGGTGGAGAGACCCAGTACTTC.

The chain couples TRBV18 to TRBJ1-5; perhaps TRBD1 as D (6 bases). V was cut by 0 bases and J by 2 bases, with 8 bases left in between. CDR1 and CDR2 (germline): KGHSH, LQKENI. The CDR3 runs 15 residues. CDR3 residues: CASSPPSGGNQPQHF. The DNA for the CDR3 is TGTGCCAGCTCACCACCGTCAGGGGGCAATCAGCCCCAGCATTTT.

V is TRBV7-5 and J is TRBJ1-6. TRBV7-5 is given as a pseudogene. The CDR3 consists of 17 residues. This CDR3 reads CARSCPKEGTYNSPLHF. In DNA, the CDR3 is TGTGCCAGAAGCTGTCCCAAGGAGGGGACCTATAATTCACCCCTCCACTTT.

CDR3 residues: CASSPLTEGKLFF. DNA for the CDR3: TGTGCCAGCTCACCCCTCACCGAGGGAAAACTGTTTTTT. The chain links TRBV18 to TRBJ1-4, with no clear D. The CDR3 covers 13 residues. V lost 3 bases and J 10 bases, leaving 12 bases between the germline ends. Germline CDR1 is KGHSH and CDR2 is LQKENI.

The rearrangement uses TRBV6-5 and TRBJ1-2; TRBD1 aligns across 7 bases. With V trimmed by 7 bases and J by 5 bases, 7 bases remained unmatched. Germline CDR1 MNHEY, CDR2 SVGAGI. The CDR3 loop spans 13 amino acids. CDR3 residues: CASNPSGQYGYTF. CDR3 in DNA: TGTGCCAGCAACCCCTCGGGACAGTATGGCTACACCTTC.

The rearrangement joins TRBV30 to TRBJ2-1; TRBD2 matches 7 bases. The CDR3 sequence is 16 residues long. The germline V gene has CDR1 GTSNPN and CDR2 SVGIG (reference sequence). V shed 0 bases and J 3 bases; nucleotides not matched to a gene: 8. Here the CDR3 reads CAWSVGLSGNYNEQFF. CDR3 DNA sequence: TGTGCCTGGAGTGTAGGGCTGAGCGGGAACTACAATGAGCAGTTCTTC.

The rearrangement links TRBV5-3 to TRBJ2-1, with D perhaps matching TRBD2 (6 bases). TRBV5-3 is an open reading frame, and its role is uncertain. V was clipped by 3 bases and J by 4 bases, with 11 bases between them. CDR3 size: 14 residues. CDR3 in DNA: TGTGCCAGAAGCTGCGGGGCCCCTTACAATGAGCAGTTCTTC. Translating it yields CARSCGAPYNEQFF.

This clone was seen a single time. The CDR3 region has the DNA TGTGCCATCAGTGAGACGGGGGGGCCTTCCAAAAACATTCAGTACTTC. Protein sequence: CAISETGGPSKNIQYF. The rearrangement uses TRBV10-3 and TRBJ2-4; 8 bases fit TRBD2. The CDR3 extends over 16 amino acids. From germline, CDR1 is ENHRY and CDR2 SYGVKD. V lost 2 bases and J lost 2; bases outside the gene matches: 5.

About this clone itself: Other DNA sequences in the sample encode the same CDR3. This chain joins TRBV6-5 and TRBJ1-2; 8 bases align to TRBD1. J lost 5 bases, V lost 5 bases, and 4 bases had no gene match. Per germline, CDR1 MNHEY and CDR2 SVGAGI. The CDR3 is 13 amino acids. The CDR3 loop reads CASSPTGDYGYTF. CDR3 DNA: TGTGCCAGCAGTCCGACAGGGGATTATGGCTACACCTTC.

The sample holds one count of this clone. The chain combines TRBV7-2 with TRBJ1-2, with 8 bases matching TRBD1. The germline V gene encodes CDR1 SGHTA and CDR2 FQGNSA. The trim removed 2 bases at V and 4 bases at J, leaving 12 bases unmatched. The CDR3 has 17 residues. As DNA, the CDR3 is TGTGCCAGCAGCTTATATTATCAGGGGGCGGGTGCCTATGGCTACACCTTC. Encoded protein: CASSLYYQGAGAYGYTF.

This clone has a single count. The rearrangement uses TRBV9 and TRBJ2-7, with D perhaps TRBD1 (6 bases). V lost 4 bases and J 0 bases, leaving 14 bases between the germline ends. The CDR3 totals 15 residues. Germline lookup yields CDR1 SGDLS and CDR2 YYNGEE. The CDR3 bases are TGTGCCAGCAGCCGATCGACAGGAAGCTCCTACGAGCAGTACTTC. Its translation: CASSRSTGSSYEQYF.

The chain recombines TRBV7-3 with TRBJ2-3; no reliable D call. This CDR3 has 15 residues. Germline V gene lookup returns CDR1 SGHTA and CDR2 FQGTGA. Trimming removed 1 base from V and 2 bases from J, with 10 bases in between. The CDR3 DNA reads TGTGCCAGCAGCTTAAATCCAGAACCCACAGATACGCAGTATTTT. Translated: CASSLNPEPTDTQYF.